This TCR beta chain was documented in a study of T cells after yellow fever vaccination. Germline-derived CDR1 and CDR2 are KGHSH and LQKENI. The trim removed 0 bases at V and 8 bases at J, leaving 11 bases unmatched. CDR3 size: 16 residues. It was through 5'RACE template switching that TCR cDNA was made, with a universal primer site and UMIs added. TCRdb re-derived calls from the 5' RACE reads in MiXCR, one entry per CDR3 protein. The sample has some 220,000 distinct CDR3 sequences; 3.2% are singletons. A remark on this clonotype: What it binds is unknown. A read error may explain this, as a much larger clone is one base away.

Study outcomes and limitations: Once the booster was given, most primary-vaccination clones reappeared, at over 95% for CD4 and 85% to 90% for CD8.

The material sequenced was CD4+ T cells sorted from PBMCs, taken 10 days after the yellow fever booster vaccination. The receptor was isolated from a man between 18 and 35 years old who received the YFV17D yellow fever vaccine. The J gene is TRBJ2-3, the V gene TRBV18, with 7 bases identical to TRBD1. CDR3 nucleotide sequence: TGTGCCAGCTCACCACCCGGGACAGCACTGGCAGTTACGCAGTATTTT. This gives the protein CASSPPGTALAVTQYF.